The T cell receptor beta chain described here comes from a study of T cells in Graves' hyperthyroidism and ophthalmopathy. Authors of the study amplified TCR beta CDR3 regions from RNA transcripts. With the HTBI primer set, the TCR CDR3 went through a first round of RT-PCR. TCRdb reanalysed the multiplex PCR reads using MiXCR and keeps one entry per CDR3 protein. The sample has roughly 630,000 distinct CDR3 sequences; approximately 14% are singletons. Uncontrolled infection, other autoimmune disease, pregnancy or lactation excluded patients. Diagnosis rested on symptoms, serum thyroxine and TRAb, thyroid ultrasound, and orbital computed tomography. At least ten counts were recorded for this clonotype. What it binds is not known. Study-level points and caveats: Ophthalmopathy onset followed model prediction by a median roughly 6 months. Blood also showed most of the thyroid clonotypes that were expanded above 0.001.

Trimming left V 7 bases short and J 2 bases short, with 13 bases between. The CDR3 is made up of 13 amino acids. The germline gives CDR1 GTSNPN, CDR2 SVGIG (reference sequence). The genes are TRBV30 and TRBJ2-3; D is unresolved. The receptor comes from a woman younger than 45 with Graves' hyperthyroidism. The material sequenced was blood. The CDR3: CASPRGDTDTQYF. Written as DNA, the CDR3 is TGTGCCTCACCCCGTGGGGACACAGATACGCAGTATTTT. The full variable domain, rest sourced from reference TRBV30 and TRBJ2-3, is SQTIHQWPATLVQPVGSPLSLECTVEGTSNPNLYWYRQAAGRGLQLLFYSVGIGQISSEVPQNLSASRPQDRQFILSSKKLLLSDSGFYLCASPRGDTDTQYFGPGTRLTVL.